One sample yielded the 31 T cell receptor beta chains listed below, sequenced in a study of cytomegalovirus exposure and HLA in healthy donors. Method: immunoSEQ multiplex PCR; TCRdb's copy keeps in-frame clones and lacks some. The data show more than 200,000 clones, roughly 87% seen once. The sample consisted of PBMCs. These receptors all come from a man younger than 30 in good health and CMV-seropositive.

The rearrangement uses TRBV5-5 and TRBJ1-2; no firm D call. In germline, CDR1 is SGHKS, CDR2 YYEKEE (reference sequence). The length of the CDR3 is 13 residues. V was trimmed by 6 bases and J by 2 bases, leaving 11 bases between them. The CDR3 sequence is CASNHVENYGYTF. The CDR3 bases are TGTGCCAGCAATCACGTGGAGAACTATGGCTACACCTTC.

The chain is built from TRBV4-3 and TRBJ2-1, with TRBD2 matching over 9 bases. Germline V CDR1 and CDR2: LGHNA, YSLEER. The CDR3 runs 15 residues. V lost 6 bases and J lost 7; bases outside the gene matches: 10. The CDR3 loop is CASSSSGLAINEQFF. CDR3 DNA sequence: TGCGCCAGCAGTAGTTCGGGACTAGCAATTAATGAGCAGTTCTTC.

This sequence joins TRBV5-1 and TRBJ2-1, with D perhaps matching TRBD2 (5 bases). V was trimmed by 7 bases and J by 0 bases, leaving 14 bases between them. The germline CDR1 and CDR2 sequences are SGHRS and YFSETQ. This CDR3 has 15 residues. This chain's CDR3 is CASSSVGSSYNEQFF. The CDR3 coding sequence is TGCGCCAGCTCCTCCGTGGGGAGCTCCTACAATGAGCAGTTCTTC.

A single count supports this clone. The chain combines TRBV30 with TRBJ2-7; maybe TRBD1 (6 bases). The CDR3 runs 16 residues. V dropped 0 bases and J dropped 0 bases, with 15 bases sitting between them. CDR1 and CDR2 (germline): GTSNPN, SVGIG (reference sequence). The CDR3 is CAWSVRRNRASYEQYF. The CDR3 region has the DNA TGTGCCTGGAGTGTACGGAGGAACAGGGCCTCCTACGAGCAGTACTTC.

The V call is TRBV28, the J call TRBJ2-7; 7 positions match TRBD1. CDR3 length equals 13 residues. Trimming removed 7 bases from V and 5 bases from J; junction bases left unmatched: 8. From germline, CDR1 is MDHEN and CDR2 SYDVKM. CDR3 protein: CASTSGGHDEQYF. The CDR3 region has the DNA TGTGCCAGCACCTCAGGGGGTCACGACGAGCAGTACTTC.

V usage is TRBV13 and J usage is TRBJ1-1; perhaps TRBD1 as D (5 bases). The V end lost 1 base, the J end lost 4 bases, and 16 bases lay between the germline ends. The CDR3 spans 16 residues. Germline CDR1 is PRHDT and CDR2 is FYEKMQ (reference sequence). CDR3 sequence reads: CASSLERRQGGTEAFF. The CDR3 DNA reads TGTGCCAGCAGCTTAGAACGGAGGCAGGGAGGCACTGAAGCTTTCTTT.

This rearrangement joins TRBV6-1 to TRBJ2-6; D remains ambiguous. V lost 6 bases and J lost 2, with 5 bases in between. The CDR3 is 13 amino acids. Germline CDR1 MNHNS, CDR2 SASEGT. The CDR3 sequence: CASRLAGANVLTF. CDR3 in DNA: TGTGCCAGCAGGTTAGCTGGGGCCAACGTCCTGACTTTC.

In this sample, this clone turned up a few times. The genes are TRBV5-1 and TRBJ1-1; D may be TRBD1 (5 bases). The CDR3 covers 15 residues. V lost 1 base and J 8 bases, leaving 18 bases between the germline ends. CDR1 is SGHRS and CDR2 is YFSETQ in the germline V gene. The CDR3 DNA sequence: TGCGCCAGCAGCTTGTCCCTGGGGGACTCGTCCGAAGCTTTCTTT. It yields the protein CASSLSLGDSSEAFF.

The chain couples TRBV27 to TRBJ2-7, with 7 bases matching TRBD2. CDR3 length: 15 residues. Looked up from germline, CDR1 is MNHEY and CDR2 is SMNVEV (reference sequence). Trimming at V came to 5 bases and at J to 4 bases, leaving 11 bases not matched to a gene. In DNA form, the CDR3 reads TGTGCCAGCAGTCGAAGGGAGGGACGAAATTACGAGCAGTACTTC. As protein: CASSRREGRNYEQYF.

The rearrangement uses TRBV21-1 and TRBJ1-5. TRBV21-1 is labeled a pseudogene. The CDR3 is made up of 15 amino acids. The CDR3 protein is CASSKPGRSNQPQHF. CDR3 sequence (DNA): TGTGCCAGCAGCAAACCTGGACGGAGCAATCAGCCCCAGCATTTT.

The chain carries TRBV5-1 and TRBJ1-3; 7 bases fit TRBD1. Germline V gives CDR1 SGHRS, CDR2 YFSETQ. Germline trimming cut 4 bases from V and 1 base from J; bases unmatched to any gene: 11. This CDR3 spans 17 amino acids. The CDR3 DNA reads TGCGCCAGCAGCCTAGGAGGGACAGATATTTCTGGAAACACCATATATTTT. Translated, it gives CASSLGGTDISGNTIYF.

In its sample, this clone was seen a few times. The chain couples TRBV14 to TRBJ2-3, with D uncertain. CDR3 length: 14 amino acids. With 4 bases removed from V and 2 bases from J, the gap between germline ends came to 10 bases. Per germline, CDR1 SGHDN and CDR2 FVKESK. CDR3 sequence: CASSLVSLTDTQYF. The CDR3 nucleotides read TGTGCCAGCAGCCTCGTTTCACTCACAGATACGCAGTATTTT. Variable domain in full (rest from reference TRBV14 and TRBJ2-3): EAGVTQFPSHSVIEKGQTVTLRCDPISGHDNLYWYRRVMGKEIKFLLHFVKESKQDESGMPNNRFLAERTGGTYSTLKVQPAELEDSGVYFCASSLVSLTDTQYFGPGTRLTVL.

The chain uses TRBV9 and TRBJ2-7; D may be TRBD1 (6 bases). V was clipped by 3 bases and J by 4 bases, with 8 bases between them. The CDR3 covers 12 residues. Germline assignment: CDR1 SGDLS and CDR2 YYNGEE. The CDR3 DNA reads as TGTGCCAGCAGCGCAACAGGGTACGAGCAGTACTTC. Protein product: CASSATGYEQYF. Supplemented by reference TRBV9 and TRBJ2-7, the full variable domain reads DSGVTQTPKHLITATGQRVTLRCSPRSGDLSVYWYQQSLDQGLQFLIQYYNGEERAKGNILERFSAQQFPDLHSELNLSSLELGDSALYFCASSATGYEQYFGPGTRLTVT.

J is TRBJ2-5 and V is TRBV5-1, with TRBD2 identical over 14 bases. Germline V CDR1 and CDR2: SGHRS, YFSETQ. With 2 bases clipped from V and 5 bases from J, the junction kept 8 bases outside the gene matches. The length of the CDR3 is 17 residues. DNA of the CDR3: TGCGCCAGCAGCTTTACTCCGGGACTAGCGGGAGTGGAGACCCAGTACTTC. It yields the protein CASSFTPGLAGVETQYF.

The genes are TRBV11-2 and TRBJ2-3; TRBD2 matches at 7 bases. The CDR3 extends over 14 amino acids. CDR1 is SGHAT, CDR2 FQNNGV, per germline. After removal of 3 bases from V and 2 bases from J, the junction contained 2 bases not matched to a gene. The CDR3 loop is CASSLGDYTDTQYF. DNA for the CDR3: TGTGCCAGCAGCTTGGGGGACTACACAGATACGCAGTATTTT. Looking up the rest from reference TRBV11-2 and TRBJ2-3 gives the full variable domain: EAGVAQSPRYKIIEKRQSVAFWCNPISGHATLYWYQQILGQGPKLLIQFQNNGVVDDSQLPKDRFSAERLKGVDSTLKIQPAKLEDSAVYLCASSLGDYTDTQYFGPGTRLTVL.

The rearrangement joins TRBV27 to TRBJ2-7; no reliable D call. This CDR3 has 15 amino acids. Looked up from germline, CDR1 is MNHEY and CDR2 is SMNVEV (reference sequence). Trimming cost V 0 bases and J 1 base, with 10 bases left between them. CDR3 sequence: CASSLSDGPSYEQYF. The CDR3 DNA is TGTGCCAGCAGTTTATCGGACGGGCCTTCCTACGAGCAGTACTTC.

The chain links TRBV5-6 to TRBJ1-1; D is perhaps TRBD1 (5 bases). Germline CDR1 is SGHDT and CDR2 is YYEEEE. V lost 5 bases to trimming and J lost 5 bases, with 19 bases between them. This CDR3 is built from 15 residues. The CDR3 sequence: CASREGTWGRTEAFF. The CDR3 coding sequence is TGTGCCAGCAGGGAAGGAACATGGGGGAGAACTGAAGCTTTCTTT.

This rearrangement joins TRBV27 to TRBJ2-1; 16 bases align to TRBD2. Germline lookup yields CDR1 MNHEY and CDR2 SMNVEV (reference sequence). The length of the CDR3 is 24 residues. V shed 5 bases and J 0 bases; nucleotides not matched to a gene: 22. Here the CDR3 DNA reads TGTGCCAGCAGTCCTAGACGACCGGGACTAGCGGGAGGGCCCCCTGCAGGCTCCTACAATGAGCAGTTCTTC. This encodes CASSPRRPGLAGGPPAGSYNEQFF.

The gene calls are TRBV13 and TRBJ2-7, with a possible D match to TRBD1 (6 bases). Germline loops: CDR1 PRHDT, CDR2 FYEKMQ (reference sequence). The CDR3 runs 15 residues. Trimming removed 5 bases at V and 2 bases at J, with 16 bases between. Here the CDR3 reads CASSGLGTPAYEQYF. The CDR3 DNA reads TGTGCCAGCAGCGGCCTCGGGACACCCGCCTACGAGCAGTACTTC.

The chain employs TRBV14 and TRBJ2-1, with a possible D match to TRBD1 (6 bases). The CDR3 covers 16 residues. V dropped 2 bases and J dropped 7 bases, with 18 bases sitting between them. CDR1 and CDR2 from the germline V gene are SGHDN and FVKESK. The CDR3 loop reads CASSQIVGGALNEQFF. The CDR3 nucleotides read TGTGCCAGCAGCCAAATTGTTGGGGGCGCTTTGAATGAGCAGTTCTTC.

The chain uses TRBV5-1 and TRBJ2-3; D is uncertain. Germline lookup yields CDR1 SGHRS and CDR2 YFSETQ. The CDR3 contains 15 residues. V lost 0 bases and J lost 3, with 11 bases in between. CDR3 sequence: CASSLGAKTTDTQYF. The CDR3 coding sequence is TGCGCCAGCAGCTTGGGGGCCAAGACGACAGATACGCAGTATTTT.

This chain uses TRBV5-1 with TRBJ1-2; 11 bases are shared with TRBD1. The CDR3 spans 15 residues. Germline CDR1 is SGHRS and CDR2 is YFSETQ. The V gene end was trimmed by 2 bases and the J gene end by 4 bases; junction bases not matched to a gene: 4. Written as DNA, the CDR3 is TGCGCCAGCAGCTTAGGGGACAGGGGGATCTATGGCTACACCTTC. This sequence encodes CASSLGDRGIYGYTF.

At least ten counts were recorded for this clone. The chain has TRBV6-1 and TRBJ2-5; D remains ambiguous. Trimming took off 6 bases at V and 7 bases at J, with 21 bases between the two ends. The CDR3 spans 15 residues. Per the germline V gene, CDR1 is MNHNS and CDR2 is SASEGT. As DNA, the CDR3 is TGTGCCAGCAGGCTAGATGTACGATCTCTAGGGACCCAGTACTTC. This translates into CASRLDVRSLGTQYF.

This clone showed up just a few times. V is TRBV2 and J is TRBJ2-1; 9 nucleotides agree with TRBD2. This CDR3 has 13 residues. The ends lost 9 bases at V and 7 bases at J; junction bases unmatched: 7. Germline V gives CDR1 SNHLY, CDR2 FYNNEI. The CDR3 sequence is CASEWTSANEQFF. The DNA of the CDR3 is TGTGCCAGTGAGTGGACTAGCGCAAATGAGCAGTTCTTC.

The J gene is TRBJ1-1, the V gene TRBV19, with 8 bases identical to TRBD1. This CDR3 region has 14 residues. CDR1 is LNHDA, CDR2 SQIVND, per germline (reference sequence). Trimming took 7 bases from V and 1 from J; bases not matched to a gene: 5. CDR3 DNA: TGTGCCAGTACCAAGGACAGGGCGAACACTGAAGCTTTCTTT. It yields the protein CASTKDRANTEAFF.

This clone has a single count. CDR3 DNA sequence: TGCAGCGGGTGGGACGGTAAAAAGTATGGCTACACCTTC. Translation gives CSGWDGKKYGYTF. V usage is TRBV29-1 and J usage is TRBJ1-2, with D possibly being TRBD1 (5 bases). This CDR3 comprises 13 residues. The V end was cut by 7 bases, the J end by 5 bases, with 17 bases between. Germline V gene sequence: CDR1 SQVTM, CDR2 ANQGSEA.

The chain couples TRBV19 to TRBJ2-2; D not resolved. CDR3 length: 14 amino acids. The germline V and J ends were trimmed by 8 bases and 2 bases, with 12 bases remaining between them. CDR1 is LNHDA and CDR2 is SQIVND in the germline V gene (reference sequence). The DNA of the CDR3 is TGTGCCAGTGGGATTAGGCGCAACACCGGGGAGCTGTTTTTT. Translated: CASGIRRNTGELFF.

This clone has a single count. The chain is built from TRBV2 and TRBJ2-2; the match to TRBD2 covers 11 bases. After removal of 8 bases from V and 3 bases from J, the junction contained 5 bases not matched to a gene. Germline V lookup: CDR1 SNHLY, CDR2 FYNNEI. The CDR3 totals 15 residues. DNA of the CDR3: TGTGCCAGCTTAGCGGGAGGGCCGTACACCGGGGAGCTGTTTTTT. Amino acid sequence: CASLAGGPYTGELFF.

The gene calls are TRBV7-8 and TRBJ1-2; no firm D call. Germline V lookup: CDR1 SGHVS, CDR2 FQNEAQ. CDR3 length equals 16 residues. V shed 5 bases and J shed 0 bases, with 16 bases lying between them. The CDR3 sequence is CASSPFTGYPNYGYTF. Written as DNA, the CDR3 is TGTGCCAGCAGCCCTTTTACCGGTTACCCTAACTATGGCTACACCTTC.

J is TRBJ2-4 and V is TRBV14; TRBD2 matches 7 bases. Germline V gene data show CDR1 as SGHDN and CDR2 as FVKESK. The CDR3 has 14 residues. V shed 1 base and J 3 bases; nucleotides not matched to a gene: 0. In DNA form, the CDR3 reads TGTGCCAGCAGCCAAGCTAGCGGCAAAAACATTCAGTACTTC. This gives the protein CASSQASGKNIQYF.

J is TRBJ1-1 and V is TRBV27, with 8 bases matching TRBD1. The germline V gene encodes CDR1 MNHEY and CDR2 SMNVEV (reference sequence). The CDR3 covers 13 residues. V was pared by 6 bases and J by 4 bases, with 4 bases of the junction left unmatched. The DNA for the CDR3 is TGTGCCAGCAGCATCGACAGGGGCACTGAAGCTTTCTTT. Its protein product is CASSIDRGTEAFF.